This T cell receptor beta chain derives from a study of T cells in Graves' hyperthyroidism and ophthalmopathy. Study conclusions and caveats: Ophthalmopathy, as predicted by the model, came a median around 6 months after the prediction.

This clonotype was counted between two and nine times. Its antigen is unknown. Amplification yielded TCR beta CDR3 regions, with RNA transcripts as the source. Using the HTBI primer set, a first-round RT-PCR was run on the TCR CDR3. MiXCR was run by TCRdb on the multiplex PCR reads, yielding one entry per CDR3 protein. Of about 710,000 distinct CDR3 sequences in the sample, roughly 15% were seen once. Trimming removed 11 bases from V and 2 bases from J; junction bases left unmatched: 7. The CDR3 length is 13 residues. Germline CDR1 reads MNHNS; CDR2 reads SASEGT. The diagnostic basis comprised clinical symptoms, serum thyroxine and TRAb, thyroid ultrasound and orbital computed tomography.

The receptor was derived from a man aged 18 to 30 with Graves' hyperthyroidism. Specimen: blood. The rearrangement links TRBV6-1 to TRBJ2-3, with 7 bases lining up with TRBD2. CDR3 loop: CAAGGRTTDTQYF. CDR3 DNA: TGTGCCGCCGGGGGGAGGACCACAGATACGCAGTATTTT.